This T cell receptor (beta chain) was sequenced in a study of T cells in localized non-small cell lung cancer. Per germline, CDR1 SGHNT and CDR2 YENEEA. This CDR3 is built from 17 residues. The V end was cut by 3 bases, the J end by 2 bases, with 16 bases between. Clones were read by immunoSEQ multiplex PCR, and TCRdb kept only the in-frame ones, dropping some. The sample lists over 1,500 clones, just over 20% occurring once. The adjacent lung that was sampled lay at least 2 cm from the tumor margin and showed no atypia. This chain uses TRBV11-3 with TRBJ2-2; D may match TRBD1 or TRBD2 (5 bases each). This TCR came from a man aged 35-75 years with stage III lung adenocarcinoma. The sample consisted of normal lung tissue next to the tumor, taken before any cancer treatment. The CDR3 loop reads CASSFNPGPGNTGELFF. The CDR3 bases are TGTGCCAGCAGCTTTAATCCGGGACCCGGTAACACCGGGGAGCTGTTTTTT.